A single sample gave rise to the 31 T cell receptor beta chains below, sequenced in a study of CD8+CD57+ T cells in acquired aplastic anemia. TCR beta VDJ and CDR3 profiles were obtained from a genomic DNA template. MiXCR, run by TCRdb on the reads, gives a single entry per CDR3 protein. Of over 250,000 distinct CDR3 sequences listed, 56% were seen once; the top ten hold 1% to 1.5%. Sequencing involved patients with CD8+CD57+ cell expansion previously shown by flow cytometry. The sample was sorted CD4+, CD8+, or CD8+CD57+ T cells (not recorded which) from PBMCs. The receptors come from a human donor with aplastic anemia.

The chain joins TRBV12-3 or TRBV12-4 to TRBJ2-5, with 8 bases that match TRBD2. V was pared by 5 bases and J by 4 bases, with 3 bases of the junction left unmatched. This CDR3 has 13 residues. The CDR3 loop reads CASSSGSGETQYF. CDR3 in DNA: TGTGCCAGCAGTAGCGGGAGTGGAGAGACCCAGTACTTC.

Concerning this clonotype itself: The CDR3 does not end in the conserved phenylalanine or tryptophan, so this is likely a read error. The CDR3 here is CASSLFGGGADTQYV. The CDR3, as DNA: TGCGCCAGCAGCCTATTTGGGGGAGGTGCAGATACGCAGTATGTT. This chain connects TRBV7-2 to TRBJ2-3; D possibly corresponds to TRBD2 (6 bases). Germline loops: CDR1 SGHTA, CDR2 FQGNSA. CDR3 length: 15 residues.

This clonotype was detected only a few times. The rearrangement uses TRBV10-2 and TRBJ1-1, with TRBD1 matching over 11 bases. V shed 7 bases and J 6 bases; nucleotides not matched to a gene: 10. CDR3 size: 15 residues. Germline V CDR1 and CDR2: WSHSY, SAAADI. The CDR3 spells CASKPGDRGDAEAFF. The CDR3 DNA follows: TGCGCCAGCAAACCGGGGGACAGGGGGGACGCTGAAGCTTTCTTT.

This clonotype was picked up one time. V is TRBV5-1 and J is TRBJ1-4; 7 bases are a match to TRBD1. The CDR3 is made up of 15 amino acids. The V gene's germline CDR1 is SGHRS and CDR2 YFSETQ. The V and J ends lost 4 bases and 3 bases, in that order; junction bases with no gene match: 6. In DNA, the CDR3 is TGCGCCAGCAGCCAGCAGGGGGGAGCTAATGAAAAACTGTTTTTT. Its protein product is CASSQQGGANEKLFF.

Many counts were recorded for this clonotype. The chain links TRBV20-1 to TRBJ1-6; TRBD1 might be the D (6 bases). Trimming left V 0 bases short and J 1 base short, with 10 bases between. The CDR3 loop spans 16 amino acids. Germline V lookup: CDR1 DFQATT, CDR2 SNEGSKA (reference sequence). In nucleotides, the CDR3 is TGCAGTGCTAGAGAAACAGGGAGTTCCTATAATTCACCCCTCCACTTT. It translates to CSARETGSSYNSPLHF.

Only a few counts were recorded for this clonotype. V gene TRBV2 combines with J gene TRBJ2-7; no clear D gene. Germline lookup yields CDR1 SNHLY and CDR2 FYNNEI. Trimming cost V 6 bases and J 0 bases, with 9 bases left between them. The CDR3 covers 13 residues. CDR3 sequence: CASSLHSSYEQYF. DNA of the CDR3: TGTGCCAGCAGCTTGCACAGCTCCTACGAGCAGTACTTC.

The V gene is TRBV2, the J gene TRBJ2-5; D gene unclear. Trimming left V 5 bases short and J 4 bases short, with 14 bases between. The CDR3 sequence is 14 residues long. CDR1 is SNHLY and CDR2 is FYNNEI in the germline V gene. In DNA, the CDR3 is TGTGCCAGCAGTTGGACCCCGATAAGAGAGACCCAGTACTTC. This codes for CASSWTPIRETQYF. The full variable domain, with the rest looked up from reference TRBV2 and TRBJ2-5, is EPEVTQTPSHQVTQMGQEVILRCVPISNHLYFYWYRQILGQKVEFLVSFYNNEISEKSEIFDDQFSVERPDGSNFTLKIRSTKLEDSAMYFCASSWTPIRETQYFGPGTRLLVL.

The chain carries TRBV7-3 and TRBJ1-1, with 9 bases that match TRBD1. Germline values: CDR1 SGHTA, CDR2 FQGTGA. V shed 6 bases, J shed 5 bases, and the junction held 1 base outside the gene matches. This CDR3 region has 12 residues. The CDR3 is CASRGTGTEAFF. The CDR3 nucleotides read TGTGCCAGCAGGGGGACAGGGACTGAAGCTTTCTTT.

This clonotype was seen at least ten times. The CDR3 reads CASSPIDRNYGYTF. The CDR3 region has the DNA TGTGCCAGCAGCCCGATTGACAGGAACTATGGCTACACCTTC. The V and J genes are TRBV5-8 and TRBJ1-2, with D possibly TRBD1 on 6 matching bases. Germline loops: CDR1 SGHTS, CDR2 YDEGEE. Between the trimmed V and J ends, which lost 4 bases and 2 bases, there was a span of 12 bases. The CDR3 is 14 residues long.

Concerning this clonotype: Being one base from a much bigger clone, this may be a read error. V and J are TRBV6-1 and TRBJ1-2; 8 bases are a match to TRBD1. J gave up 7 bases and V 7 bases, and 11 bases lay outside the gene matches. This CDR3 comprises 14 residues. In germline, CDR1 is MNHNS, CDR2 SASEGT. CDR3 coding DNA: TGTGCCAGCACCCCGGGACAGGCGACCTGTGGCTACACCTTC. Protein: CASTPGQATCGYTF.

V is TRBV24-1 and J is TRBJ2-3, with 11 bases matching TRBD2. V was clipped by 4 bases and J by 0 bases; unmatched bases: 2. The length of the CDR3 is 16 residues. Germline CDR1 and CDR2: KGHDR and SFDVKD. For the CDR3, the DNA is TGTGCCACCAGTGACCGGACTAGCGGGAGCACAGATACGCAGTATTTT. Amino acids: CATSDRTSGSTDTQYF.

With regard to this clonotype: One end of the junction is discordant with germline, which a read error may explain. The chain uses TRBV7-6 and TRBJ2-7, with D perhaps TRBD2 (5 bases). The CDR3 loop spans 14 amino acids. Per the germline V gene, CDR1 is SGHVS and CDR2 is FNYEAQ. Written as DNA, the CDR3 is TGTGCCAGCAGCTGGACGGGGAACACCGGGGAGCTGTACTTC. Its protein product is CASSWTGNTGELYF.

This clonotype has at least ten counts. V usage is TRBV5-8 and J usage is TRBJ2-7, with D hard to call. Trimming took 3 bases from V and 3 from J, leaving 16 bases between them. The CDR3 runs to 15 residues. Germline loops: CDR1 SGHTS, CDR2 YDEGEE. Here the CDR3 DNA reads TGTGCCAGCAGCTCGGATCTTGTGACCGGCTACGAGCAGTACTTC. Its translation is CASSSDLVTGYEQYF.

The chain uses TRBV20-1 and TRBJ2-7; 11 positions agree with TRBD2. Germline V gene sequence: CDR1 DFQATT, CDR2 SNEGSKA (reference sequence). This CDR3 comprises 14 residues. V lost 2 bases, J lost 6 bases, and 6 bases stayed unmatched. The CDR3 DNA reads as TGCAGTGCTAGATATAGCGGGGGGGCCGGCGAGCAGTACTTC. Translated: CSARYSGGAGEQYF.

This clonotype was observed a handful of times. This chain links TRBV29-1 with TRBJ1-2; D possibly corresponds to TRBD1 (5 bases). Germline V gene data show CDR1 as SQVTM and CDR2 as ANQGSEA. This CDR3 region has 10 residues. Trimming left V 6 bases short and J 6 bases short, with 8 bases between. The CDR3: CSVDSNGYTF. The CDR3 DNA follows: TGCAGCGTCGACAGTAATGGCTACACCTTC.

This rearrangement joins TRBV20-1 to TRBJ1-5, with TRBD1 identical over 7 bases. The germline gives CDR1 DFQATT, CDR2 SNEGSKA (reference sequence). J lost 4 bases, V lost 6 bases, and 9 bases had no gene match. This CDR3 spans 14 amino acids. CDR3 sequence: CSAITGTENQPQHF. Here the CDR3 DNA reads TGCAGTGCGATAACCGGGACAGAGAATCAGCCCCAGCATTTT.

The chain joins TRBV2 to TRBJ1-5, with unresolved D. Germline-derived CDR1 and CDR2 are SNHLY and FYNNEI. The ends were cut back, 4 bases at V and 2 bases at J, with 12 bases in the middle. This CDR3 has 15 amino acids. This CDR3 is CASSVSGRGNQPQHF. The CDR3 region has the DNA TGTGCCAGCAGTGTGTCCGGGAGGGGCAATCAGCCCCAGCATTTT. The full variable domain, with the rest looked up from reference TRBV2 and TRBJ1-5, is EPEVTQTPSHQVTQMGQEVILRCVPISNHLYFYWYRQILGQKVEFLVSFYNNEISEKSEIFDDQFSVERPDGSNFTLKIRSTKLEDSAMYFCASSVSGRGNQPQHFGDGTRLSIL.

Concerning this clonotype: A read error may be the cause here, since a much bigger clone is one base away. CDR3 protein: CSAQLQSSGANILTF. CDR3 DNA: TGCAGTGCTCAATTACAGAGCTCTGGGGCCAACATCCTGACTTTC. This chain links TRBV20-1 with TRBJ2-6, with a weak D call TRBD1 (5 bases). The CDR3 contains 15 residues. CDR1 and CDR2 from the germline V gene are DFQATT and SNEGSKA (reference sequence).

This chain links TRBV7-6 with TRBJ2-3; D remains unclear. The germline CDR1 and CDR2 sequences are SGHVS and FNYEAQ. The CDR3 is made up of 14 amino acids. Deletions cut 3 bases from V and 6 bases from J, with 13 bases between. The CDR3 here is CASSLYSGKDTQYF. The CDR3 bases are TGTGCCAGCAGCTTGTACAGTGGCAAGGATACGCAGTATTTT. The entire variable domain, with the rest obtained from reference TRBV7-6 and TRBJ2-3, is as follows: GAGVSQSPRYKVTKRGQDVALRCDPISGHVSLYWYRQALGQGPEFLTYFNYEAQQDKSGLPNDRFSAERPEGSISTLTIQRTEQRDSAMYRCASSLYSGKDTQYFGPGTRLTVL.

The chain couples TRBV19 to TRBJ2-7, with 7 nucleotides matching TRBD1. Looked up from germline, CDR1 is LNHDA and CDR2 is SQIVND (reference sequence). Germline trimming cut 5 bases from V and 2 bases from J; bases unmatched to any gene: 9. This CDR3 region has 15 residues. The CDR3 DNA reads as TGTGCCAGTAGTGTTCCGGGACAGCTAACCTACGAGCAGTACTTC. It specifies CASSVPGQLTYEQYF.

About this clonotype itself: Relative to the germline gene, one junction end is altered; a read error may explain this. The CDR3: CASSLNPTLAVYEQEF. As DNA, the CDR3 is TGTGCCAGCAGCTTAAATCCCACGCTAGCGGTCTACGAGCAGGAATTC. The chain couples TRBV7-9 to TRBJ2-7, with TRBD2 matching 7 bases. Germline CDR1 SEHNR, CDR2 FQNEAQ (reference sequence). This CDR3 is built from 16 residues.

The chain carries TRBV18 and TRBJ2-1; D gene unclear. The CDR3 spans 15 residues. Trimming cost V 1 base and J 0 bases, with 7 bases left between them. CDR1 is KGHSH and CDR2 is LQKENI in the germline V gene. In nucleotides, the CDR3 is TGTGCCAGCTCACCACTGGGGAACTCCTACAATGAGCAGTTCTTC. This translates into CASSPLGNSYNEQFF.

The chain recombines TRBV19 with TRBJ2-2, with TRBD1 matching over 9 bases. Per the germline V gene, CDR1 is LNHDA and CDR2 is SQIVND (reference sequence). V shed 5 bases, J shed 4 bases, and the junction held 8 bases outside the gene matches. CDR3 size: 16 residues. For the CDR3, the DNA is TGTGCCAGTAGTGAGCTACAGGGGGCGGTCACCGGGGAGCTGTTTTTT. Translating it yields CASSELQGAVTGELFF.

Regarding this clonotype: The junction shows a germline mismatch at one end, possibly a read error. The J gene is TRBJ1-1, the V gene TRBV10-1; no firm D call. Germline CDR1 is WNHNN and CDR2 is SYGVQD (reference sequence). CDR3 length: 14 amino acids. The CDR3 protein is CASNEAVGNTEAFF. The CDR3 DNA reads TGCGCCAGCAATGAGGCTGTAGGGAACACTGAAGCTTTCTTT.

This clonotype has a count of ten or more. The CDR3 DNA sequence: TGTGCCAGCCGACAGGCAACTAATGAAAAACTGTTTTTT. It codes for CASRQATNEKLFF. The chain recombines TRBV12-3 or TRBV12-4 with TRBJ1-4; D is possibly TRBD1 (6 bases). V dropped 8 bases and J dropped 0 bases, with 7 bases sitting between them. The CDR3 consists of 13 residues.

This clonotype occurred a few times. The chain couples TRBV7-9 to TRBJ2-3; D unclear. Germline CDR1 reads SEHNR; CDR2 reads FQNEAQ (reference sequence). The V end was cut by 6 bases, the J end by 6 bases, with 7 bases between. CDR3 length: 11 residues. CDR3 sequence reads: CASRGGDTQYF. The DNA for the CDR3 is TGTGCCAGCAGGGGTGGGGATACGCAGTATTTT. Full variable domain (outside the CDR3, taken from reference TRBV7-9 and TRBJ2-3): DTGVSQNPRHKITKRGQNVTFRCDPISEHNRLYWYRQTLGQGPEFLTYFQNEAQLEKSRLLSDRFSAERPKGSFSTLEIQRTEQGDSAMYLCASRGGDTQYFGPGTRLTVL.

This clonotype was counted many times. The CDR3 region is CASKFYNEQFF. In DNA, the CDR3 is TGTGCCAGCAAGTTCTACAATGAGCAGTTCTTC. The gene calls are TRBV12-3 or TRBV12-4 and TRBJ2-1; unclear D gene. Trimming left V 7 bases short and J 3 bases short, with 4 bases between. CDR3 size: 11 residues.

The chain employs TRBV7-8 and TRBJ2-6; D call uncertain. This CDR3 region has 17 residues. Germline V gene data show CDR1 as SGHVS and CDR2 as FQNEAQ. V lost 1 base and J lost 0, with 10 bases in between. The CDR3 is CASSLVVSASGANVLTF. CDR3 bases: TGTGCCAGCAGCTTAGTCGTGTCAGCCTCTGGGGCCAACGTCCTGACTTTC.

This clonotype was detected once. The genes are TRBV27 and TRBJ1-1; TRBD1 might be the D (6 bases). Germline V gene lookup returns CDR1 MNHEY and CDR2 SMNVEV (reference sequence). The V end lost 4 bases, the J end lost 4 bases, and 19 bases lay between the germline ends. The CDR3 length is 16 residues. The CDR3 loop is CASSCTIIGTSTEAFF. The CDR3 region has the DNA TGTGCCAGCAGTTGCACTATCATCGGGACATCCACTGAAGCTTTCTTT.

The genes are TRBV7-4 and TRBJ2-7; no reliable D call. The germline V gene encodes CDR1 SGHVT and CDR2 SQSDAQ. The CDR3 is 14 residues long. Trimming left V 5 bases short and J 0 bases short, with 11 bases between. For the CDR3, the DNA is TGTGCCAGCAGCCTCTACGGCAACTCCTACGAGCAGTACTTC. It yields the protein CASSLYGNSYEQYF. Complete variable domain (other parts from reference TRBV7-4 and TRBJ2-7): GAGVSQSPRYKVAKRGRDVALRCDSISGHVTLYWYRQTLGQGSEVLTYSQSDAQRDKSGRPSGRFSAERPERSVSTLKIQRTEQGDSAVYLCASSLYGNSYEQYFGPGTRLTVT.

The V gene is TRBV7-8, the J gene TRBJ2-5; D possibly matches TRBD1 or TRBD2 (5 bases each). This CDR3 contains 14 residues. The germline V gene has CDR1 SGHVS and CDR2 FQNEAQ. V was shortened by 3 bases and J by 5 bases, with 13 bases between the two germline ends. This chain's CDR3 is CASSFNRGVETQYF. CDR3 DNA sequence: TGTGCCAGCAGCTTTAATCGAGGGGTTGAGACCCAGTACTTC.